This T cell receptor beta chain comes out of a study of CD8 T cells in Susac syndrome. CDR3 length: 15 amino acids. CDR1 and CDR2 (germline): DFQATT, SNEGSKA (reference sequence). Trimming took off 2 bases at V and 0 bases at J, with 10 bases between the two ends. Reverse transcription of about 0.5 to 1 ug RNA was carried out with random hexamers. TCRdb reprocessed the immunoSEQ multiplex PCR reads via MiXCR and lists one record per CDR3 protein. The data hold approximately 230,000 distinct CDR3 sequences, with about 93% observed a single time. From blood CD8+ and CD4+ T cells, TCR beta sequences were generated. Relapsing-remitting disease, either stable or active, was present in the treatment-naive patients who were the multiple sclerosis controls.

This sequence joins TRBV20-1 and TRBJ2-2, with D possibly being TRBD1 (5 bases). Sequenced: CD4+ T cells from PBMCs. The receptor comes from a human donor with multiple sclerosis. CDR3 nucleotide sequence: TGCAGTGCTAGACCCGGACACACGAACACCGGGGAGCTGTTTTTT. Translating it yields CSARPGHTNTGELFF.